The 5 T cell receptor beta chains reported below all come from one sample, sequenced in a study of cytomegalovirus exposure and HLA in healthy donors. With 60 Vbeta and 13 Jbeta primers, the PCR was carried out. Only in-frame clones appear in the TCRdb table, and some are missing; sequencing was by immunoSEQ multiplex PCR. The sample consists of about 50,000 clones, over 60% of them appearing once. The sample taken for sequencing was PBMCs. These receptors were collected from a woman aged 40 to 50 in good health and CMV-seropositive.

The chain recombines TRBV29-1 with TRBJ2-7, with unresolved D. Trimming took 4 bases from V and 2 from J, leaving 6 bases between them. Germline values: CDR1 SQVTM, CDR2 ANQGSEA. This CDR3 is built from 11 residues. The CDR3 loop is CSVVLTYEQYF. As DNA, the CDR3 is TGCAGCGTTGTACTGACCTACGAGCAGTACTTC.

In nucleotides, the CDR3 is TGTGCCTGGGCCGGACGCGGGGGGGCCTCCTACGAGCAGTACTTC. Protein sequence: CAWAGRGGASYEQYF. The chain uses TRBV30 and TRBJ2-7; TRBD2 matches at 9 bases. The germline V gene has CDR1 GTSNPN and CDR2 SVGIG (reference sequence). V trimming: 5 bases; J trimming: 0 bases; junction bases outside the gene matches: 8. The CDR3 runs to 15 residues.

This chain joins TRBV4-1 and TRBJ1-1; D ambiguous. V lost 4 bases and J 2 bases, leaving 14 bases between the germline ends. The CDR3 runs 15 residues. Looked up from germline, CDR1 is MGHRA and CDR2 is YSYEKL. CDR3 sequence (DNA): TGCGCCAGCAGCCGCGACCCAGGACTTAACACTGAAGCTTTCTTT. Translating gives CASSRDPGLNTEAFF.

This clone was recorded a few times. V is TRBV7-2 and J is TRBJ2-3; a weak D match, TRBD1 (6 bases). The V gene's germline CDR1 is SGHTA and CDR2 FQGNSA. The length of the CDR3 is 15 residues. The V and J ends lost 1 base and 2 bases respectively, with 10 bases between them. The CDR3 DNA follows: TGTGCCAGCAGCTTAGTCGGACAGACCACAGATACGCAGTATTTT. It is translated as CASSLVGQTTDTQYF.

This clone has a single count. The chain links TRBV19 to TRBJ2-3; possible D gene TRBD1, 5 bases. The germline V gene has CDR1 LNHDA and CDR2 SQIVND (reference sequence). Trimming took 5 bases from V and 4 from J, leaving 7 bases between them. There are 12 residues in the CDR3. CDR3 nucleotide sequence: TGTGCCAGTAGTTACAGGTCAGATACGCAGTATTTT. It yields the protein CASSYRSDTQYF.